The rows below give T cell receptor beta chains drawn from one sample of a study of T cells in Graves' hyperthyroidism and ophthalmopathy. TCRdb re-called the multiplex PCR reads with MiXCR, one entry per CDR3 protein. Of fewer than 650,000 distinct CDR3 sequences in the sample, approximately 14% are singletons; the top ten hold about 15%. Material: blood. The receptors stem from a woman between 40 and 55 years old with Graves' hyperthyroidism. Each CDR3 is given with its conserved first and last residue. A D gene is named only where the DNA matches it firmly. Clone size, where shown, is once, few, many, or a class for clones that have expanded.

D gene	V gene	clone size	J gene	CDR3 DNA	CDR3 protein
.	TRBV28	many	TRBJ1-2	TGTGCCAGCAGTTTATCAGCAGGGTCGATGGGCTACACCTTC	CASSLSAGSMGYTF
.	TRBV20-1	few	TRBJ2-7	TGCAGTGCTACTCAACATCCTCCCTACGAGCAGTACTTC	CSATQHPPYEQYF
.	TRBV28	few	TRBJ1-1	TGTGCCAGCAGTTTGGGACTGGGCGCTTTCTTT	CASSLGLGAFF
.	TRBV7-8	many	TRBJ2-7	TGTGCCAGCAGCGGCAAGGGACCTAGCTCCTACGAGCAGTACTTC	CASSGKGPSSYEQYF
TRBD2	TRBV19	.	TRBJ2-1	TGTGCCAGTAAATCGGCTAGCGGGAGGGTTAACAATGAGCAGTTCTTC	CASKSASGRVNNEQFF
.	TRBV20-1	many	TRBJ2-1	TGCAGTGCCAGGGGTATTGCGGCTAGCTTGACCTACAATGAGCAGTTCTTC	CSARGIAASLTYNEQFF
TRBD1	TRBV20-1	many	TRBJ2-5	TGCAGTGCTAGCGGCAGGGGGCTAGAGACCCAGTACTTC	CSASGRGLETQYF
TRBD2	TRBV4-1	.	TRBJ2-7	TGCGCCAGCAGCCACCCAGGGACTAGAAACTCCGAGCAGTACTTC	CASSHPGTRNSEQYF
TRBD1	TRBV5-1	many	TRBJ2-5	TGCGCCAGCAGCACTATGACAGGGGGAAAGACCCAGTACTTC	CASSTMTGGKTQYF
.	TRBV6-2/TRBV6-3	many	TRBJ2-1	TGTGCCAGCAGTTGGGGAGGATCCTACAATGAGCAGTTCTTC	CASSWGGSYNEQFF
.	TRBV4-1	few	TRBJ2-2	TGCGCCAGCAGCCCCCCGACTGAGACCGGGGAGCTGTTTTTT	CASSPPTETGELFF
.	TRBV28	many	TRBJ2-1	TGTGCCAGCAGTACCTCCACTCCCGACAATGAGCAGTTCTTC	CASSTSTPDNEQFF
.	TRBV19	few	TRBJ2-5	TGTGCCAGTAGTATCAACCTGAGTAAGACCCAGTACTTC	CASSINLSKTQYF
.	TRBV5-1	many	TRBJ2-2	TGCGCCAGCAGCTTTAGGGGGTCGGGCACCGGGGAGCTGTTTTTT	CASSFRGSGTGELFF
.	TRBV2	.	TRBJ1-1	TGTGCCAGCAGTGAAGCAGACGGTAAAGCTTTCTTT	CASSEADGKAFF
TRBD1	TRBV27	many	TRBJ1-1	TGTGCCAGCAGTGAGCGAACAGGGGGCACTGAAGCTTTCTTT	CASSERTGGTEAFF
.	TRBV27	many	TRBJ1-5	TGTGCCAGCAGCCCTACCGGTGCGGCCCAGCATTTT	CASSPTGAAQHF
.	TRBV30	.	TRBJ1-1	TGTGCCTGGGCCTTATGGGGGGCGAATACGAACACTGAAGCTTTCTTT	CAWALWGANTNTEAFF
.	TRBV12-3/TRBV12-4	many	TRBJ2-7	TGTGCCAGCAGTTTGGGGCAGACACGAAGGAATTACTTC	CASSLGQTRRNYF
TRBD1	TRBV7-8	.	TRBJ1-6	TGTGCCAGCAGCTCCGACAGGGATTCACCCCTCCACTTT	CASSSDRDSPLHF
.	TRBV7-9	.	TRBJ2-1	TGTGCCAGCAGCTTAAGACAGAGAGTGGGCAATGAGCAGTTCTTC	CASSLRQRVGNEQFF
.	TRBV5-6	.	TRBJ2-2	TGTGCCAGCAGCTTGAGGGCAGAAACGAACACCGGGGAGCTGTTTTTT	CASSLRAETNTGELFF
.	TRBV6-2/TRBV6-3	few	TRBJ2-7	TGTGCCAGCAGTTATACAGGACGGGCCTACGAGCAGTACTTC	CASSYTGRAYEQYF
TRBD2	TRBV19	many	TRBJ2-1	TGTGCCAGTAGGCCCCGCGGGGGGATCTACAATGAGCAGTTCTTC	CASRPRGGIYNEQFF
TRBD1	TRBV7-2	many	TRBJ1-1	TGTGCCAGCAGCTTATTTCAGGGGGTCGCTGAAGCTTTCTTT	CASSLFQGVAEAFF
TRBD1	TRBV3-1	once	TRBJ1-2	TGTGCCAGCAGCCAAGGGACAGGGGCCGGCTACACCTTC	CASSQGTGAGYTF
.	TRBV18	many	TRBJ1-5	TGTGCCAGCTCCCAAGGCGGGGCCCAGCATTTT	CASSQGGAQHF
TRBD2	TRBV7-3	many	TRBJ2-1	TGTGCCAGCAGCTTCCGACTAGCGACCTCCTACAATGAGCAGTTCTTC	CASSFRLATSYNEQFF
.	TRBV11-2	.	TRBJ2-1	TGTGCCAGCGGCTTAGGAGCAAATGAGCAGTTCTTC	CASGLGANEQFF
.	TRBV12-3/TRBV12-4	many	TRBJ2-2	TGTGCCAGCAGTTCCCAGCGCGGCGGGGAGCTGTTTTTT	CASSSQRGGELFF
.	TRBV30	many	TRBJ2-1	TGTGCCTGGAGTGTATATGTGGGCAATGAGCAGTTCTTC	CAWSVYVGNEQFF
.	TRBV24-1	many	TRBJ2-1	TGTGCCACCAGTGGAACAGGTTCCTACAATGAGCAGTTCTTC	CATSGTGSYNEQFF
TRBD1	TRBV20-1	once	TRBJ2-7	TGCAGTGCCACCACGGACAGGGATTCGAACGAGCAGTACTTC	CSATTDRDSNEQYF
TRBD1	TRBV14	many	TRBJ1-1	TGTGCCAGCAGCCTACCGACAGGGCTGGGCACTGAAGCTTTCTTT	CASSLPTGLGTEAFF
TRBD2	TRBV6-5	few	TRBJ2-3	TGTGCCAGCAGTTATGGGACTAGAGTCACAGATACGCAGTATTTT	CASSYGTRVTDTQYF
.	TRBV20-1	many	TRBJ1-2	TGCAGTGAAGAACTTGTCTATGGCTACACCTTC	CSEELVYGYTF
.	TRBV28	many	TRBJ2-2	TGTGCCAGCAGTCCCGCCACCGGGGAGCTGTTTTTT	CASSPATGELFF
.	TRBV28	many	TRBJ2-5	TGTGCCAGCAGTCCCCAGGAGACCTCGGGGGAGACCCAGTACTTC	CASSPQETSGETQYF
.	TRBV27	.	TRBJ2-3	TGTGCCAGCAGTCCCGGGACAACTAGCACAGATACGCAGTATTTT	CASSPGTTSTDTQYF
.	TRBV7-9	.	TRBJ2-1	TGTGCCAGCAGCTTAGCGTTAACGGGTACTACCTCCTACAATGAGCAGTTCTTC	CASSLALTGTTSYNEQFF
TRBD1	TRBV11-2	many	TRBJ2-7	TGTGCCAGCAGCTTCTCCGGGACAGGGAACTACGAGCAGTACTTC	CASSFSGTGNYEQYF
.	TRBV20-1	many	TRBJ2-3	TGCAGTGCTTTAGACTATCAGGCAGATACGCAGTATTTT	CSALDYQADTQYF
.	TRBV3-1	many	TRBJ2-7	TGTGCCAGCAGCCAATTTCCAGGCTACGAGCAGTACTTC	CASSQFPGYEQYF
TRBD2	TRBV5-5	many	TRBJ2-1	TGTGCCAGCAGCTTGTCCCCTAGCGGCTACAATGAGCAGTTCTTC	CASSLSPSGYNEQFF
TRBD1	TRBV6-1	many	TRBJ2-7	TGTGCCAGCAGAGACCGGGACAGGGGTAACGAGCAGTACTTC	CASRDRDRGNEQYF
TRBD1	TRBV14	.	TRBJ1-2	TGTGCCAGCAGCCCTATGACAGGGATCGGTGGCTACACCTTC	CASSPMTGIGGYTF
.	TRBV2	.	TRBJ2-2	TGTGCCAGCAGTCGTGAAAGGATAGGACTTAGTGGCGGGGAGCTGTTTTTT	CASSRERIGLSGGELFF
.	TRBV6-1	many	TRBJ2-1	TGTGCCAGCAGTGGTAGAACGGGACAAATGAGAAATGAGCAGTTCTTC	CASSGRTGQMRNEQFF
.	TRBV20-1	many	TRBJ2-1	TGCAGTGCTAGTCTCTCCCAATCCTCGAACGGGAGCTCCTACAATGAGCAGTTCTTC	CSASLSQSSNGSSYNEQFF
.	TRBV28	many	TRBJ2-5	TGTGCCAGCAGCAGTTCCGGAGAGACCCAGTACTTC	CASSSSGETQYF
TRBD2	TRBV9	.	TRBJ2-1	TGTGCCAGCAGCGTAGAGCGGGACTCCTACAATGAGCAGTTCTTC	CASSVERDSYNEQFF
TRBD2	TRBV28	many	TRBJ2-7	TGTGCCAGCAGTGGGGGGTCGCGGGAGGCCTACGAGCAGTACTTC	CASSGGSREAYEQYF
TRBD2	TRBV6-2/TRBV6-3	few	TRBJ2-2	TGTGCCAGCAGTTACCGGACTAGCGCGGGGACCGGGGAGCTGTTTTTT	CASSYRTSAGTGELFF
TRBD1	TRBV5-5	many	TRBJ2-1	TGTGCCAGCAGGACCGGGACAGGGGGTCCACTTTCCTACAATGAGCAGTTCTTC	CASRTGTGGPLSYNEQFF
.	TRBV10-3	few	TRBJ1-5	TGTGCCATCTGTGGACAGCAGGATCAGCCCCAGCATTTT	CAICGQQDQPQHF